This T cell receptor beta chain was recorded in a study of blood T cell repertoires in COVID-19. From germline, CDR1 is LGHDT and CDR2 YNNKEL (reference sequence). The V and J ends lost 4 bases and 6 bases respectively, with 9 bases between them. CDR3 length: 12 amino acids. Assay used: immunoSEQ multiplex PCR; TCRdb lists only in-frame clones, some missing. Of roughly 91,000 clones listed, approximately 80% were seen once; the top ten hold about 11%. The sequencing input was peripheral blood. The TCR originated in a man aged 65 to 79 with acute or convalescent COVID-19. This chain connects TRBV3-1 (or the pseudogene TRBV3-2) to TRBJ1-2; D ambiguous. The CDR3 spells CASSRQANGYTF. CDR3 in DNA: TGTGCCAGCAGCCGCCAGGCGAATGGCTACACCTTC.